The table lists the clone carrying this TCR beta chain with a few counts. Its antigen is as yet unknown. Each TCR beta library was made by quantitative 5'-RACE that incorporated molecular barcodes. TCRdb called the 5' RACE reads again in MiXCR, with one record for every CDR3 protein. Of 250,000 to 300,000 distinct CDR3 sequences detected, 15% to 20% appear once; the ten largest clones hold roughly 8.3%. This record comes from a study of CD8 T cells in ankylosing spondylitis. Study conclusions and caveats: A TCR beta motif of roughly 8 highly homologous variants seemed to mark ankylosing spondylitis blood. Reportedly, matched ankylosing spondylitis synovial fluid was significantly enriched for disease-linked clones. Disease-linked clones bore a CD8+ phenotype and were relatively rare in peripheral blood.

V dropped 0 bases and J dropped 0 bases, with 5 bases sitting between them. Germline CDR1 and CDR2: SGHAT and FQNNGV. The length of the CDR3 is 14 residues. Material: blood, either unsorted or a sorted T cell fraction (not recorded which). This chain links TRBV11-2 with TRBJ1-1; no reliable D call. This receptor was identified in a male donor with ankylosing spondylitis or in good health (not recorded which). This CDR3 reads CASSLEAVNTEAFF. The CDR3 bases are TGTGCCAGCAGCTTAGAGGCGGTGAACACTGAAGCTTTCTTT.